The next 4 T cell receptor beta chains were all read from a single sample in a study of cytomegalovirus exposure and HLA in healthy donors. Use of 60 Vbeta and 13 Jbeta primers characterized the PCR. Assay used: immunoSEQ multiplex PCR; TCRdb lists only in-frame clones, some missing. Of 150,000 to 200,000 clones listed, roughly 75% are singletons. What was sequenced was PBMCs. These receptors came from a woman aged 40 to 50 in good health and CMV-seropositive.

The genes are TRBV7-8 and TRBJ2-2, with no clear D. This CDR3 is built from 13 residues. V lost 3 bases and J lost 0, with 2 bases in between. Germline loops: CDR1 SGHVS, CDR2 FQNEAQ. For the CDR3, the DNA is TGTGCCAGCAGCTTCTCGAACACCGGGGAGCTGTTTTTT. Its protein product is CASSFSNTGELFF.

The rearrangement links TRBV6-6 to TRBJ1-6; 9 positions match TRBD1. J lost 7 bases, V lost 5 bases, and 6 bases had no gene match. The CDR3 totals 15 residues. The germline V gene encodes CDR1 MNHNY and CDR2 SVGAGI (reference sequence). The CDR3 sequence is CASSPGGQGNSPLHF. As DNA, the CDR3 is TGTGCCAGCAGTCCAGGCGGACAGGGGAATTCACCCCTCCACTTT.

CDR3 protein: CASSVGAGMETQYF. The CDR3 region has the DNA TGTGCCAGCAGCGTAGGAGCAGGGATGGAGACCCAGTACTTC. V is TRBV9 and J is TRBJ2-5, with D possibly being TRBD1 (5 bases). The CDR3 runs to 14 residues. Germline V gene data show CDR1 as SGDLS and CDR2 as YYNGEE. V was trimmed by 0 bases and J by 5 bases, leaving 11 bases between them. Complete variable domain (other parts from reference TRBV9 and TRBJ2-5): DSGVTQTPKHLITATGQRVTLRCSPRSGDLSVYWYQQSLDQGLQFLIQYYNGEERAKGNILERFSAQQFPDLHSELNLSSLELGDSALYFCASSVGAGMETQYFGPGTRLLVL.

V is TRBV7-9 and J is TRBJ2-7; D gene unclear. V was cut by 1 base and J by 5 bases, with 9 bases left in between. Per the germline V gene, CDR1 is SEHNR and CDR2 is FQNEAQ (reference sequence). The CDR3 has 13 amino acids. The CDR3 bases are TGTGCCAGCAGCTTAGTCCCCAGCGACGAGCAGTACTTC. Protein: CASSLVPSDEQYF.